A selection of T cell receptor beta chains follows, all from one sample in a study of shared clonotypes between healthy human individuals. TCRdb's copy holds only in-frame clones and misses some; the assay was immunoSEQ multiplex PCR. The sample has 2.3 million or so clones, more than 80% seen once. The sequenced material came from naive CD4+ T cells from PBMCs. Receptor source: a man aged 18 to 30 in good health. Some clones in this sample may be carry-over from other donors' samples. CDR3s include the opening cysteine and the closing phenylalanine or tryptophan. The order of the fields is CDR3 protein, CDR3 DNA, D gene, J gene, clone size, V gene. D genes are given only for firm matches. A row's size may be missing; if present it is once, few, many or a size class.

CDR3aa: CASSELMSSYNEQFF; CDR3nt: TGTGCCAGCAGTGAATTAATGAGCTCCTACAATGAGCAGTTCTTC; d_gene: -; j_gene: TRBJ2-1; abundance: once; v_gene: TRBV6-1
CDR3aa: CASSWGESDTQYF; CDR3nt: TGTGCCAGCAGTTGGGGCGAGTCAGATACGCAGTATTTT; d_gene: -; j_gene: TRBJ2-3; abundance: -; v_gene: TRBV25-1
CDR3aa: CASSPGQNYGYTF; CDR3nt: TGTGCCAGCTCCCCGGGACAGAACTATGGCTACACCTTC; d_gene: TRBD1; j_gene: TRBJ1-2; abundance: -; v_gene: TRBV18
CDR3aa: CASSALLSQPQHF; CDR3nt: TGTGCCAGCAGTGCCCTTTTGAGCCAGCCCCAGCATTTT; d_gene: -; j_gene: TRBJ1-5; abundance: -; v_gene: TRBV6-1
CDR3aa: CASRGLAGEQYF; CDR3nt: TGTGCCAGCAGGGGACTAGCGGGAGAACAGTACTTC; d_gene: TRBD2; j_gene: TRBJ2-7; abundance: -; v_gene: TRBV6-5
CDR3aa: CASSLATNGAGEQYF; CDR3nt: TGCGCCAGCAGCTTGGCGACAAACGGCGCGGGGGAGCAGTACTTC; d_gene: -; j_gene: TRBJ2-7; abundance: once; v_gene: TRBV5-1
CDR3aa: CASSSYTSGSSNEQFF; CDR3nt: TGTGCCAGCAGCTCATATACTAGCGGGAGCTCCAATGAGCAGTTCTTC; d_gene: TRBD2; j_gene: TRBJ2-1; abundance: -; v_gene: TRBV11-3
CDR3aa: CASSLAVSGDTEAFF; CDR3nt: TGCGCCAGCAGCTTAGCGGTTAGCGGGGACACTGAAGCTTTCTTT; d_gene: -; j_gene: TRBJ1-1; abundance: -; v_gene: TRBV5-1
CDR3aa: CAGWPGGLWAFF; CDR3nt: TGTGCCGGATGGCCTGGGGGCTTATGGGCTTTCTTT; d_gene: -; j_gene: TRBJ1-1; abundance: -; v_gene: TRBV30
CDR3aa: CASSSSGQGARETQYF; CDR3nt: TGCGCCAGCAGCTCGTCGGGACAGGGGGCCCGAGAGACCCAGTACTTC; d_gene: TRBD1; j_gene: TRBJ2-5; abundance: -; v_gene: TRBV5-1
CDR3aa: CASSPLGRNSGNTIYF; CDR3nt: TGTGCCAGCTCACCACTGGGACGGAACTCTGGAAACACCATATATTTT; d_gene: -; j_gene: TRBJ1-3; abundance: -; v_gene: TRBV18
CDR3aa: CASSAAATYEQYF; CDR3nt: TGTGCCAGCAGTGCGGCGGCAACCTACGAGCAGTACTTC; d_gene: -; j_gene: TRBJ2-7; abundance: -; v_gene: TRBV6-1
CDR3aa: CASSLLAGVDETQYF; CDR3nt: TGTGCCAGCAGCCTACTAGCGGGAGTAGACGAGACCCAGTACTTC; d_gene: TRBD2; j_gene: TRBJ2-5; abundance: -; v_gene: TRBV9
CDR3aa: CASSGTGNQPQHF; CDR3nt: TGTGCCAGCAGTGGGACAGGGAATCAGCCCCAGCATTTT; d_gene: TRBD1; j_gene: TRBJ1-5; abundance: -; v_gene: TRBV2
CDR3aa: CASSSGARRYEQYF; CDR3nt: TGCGCCAGCAGTAGTGGGGCCCGTCGGTACGAGCAGTACTTC; d_gene: -; j_gene: TRBJ2-7; abundance: -; v_gene: TRBV5-1
CDR3aa: CATSRGGGFYEQYF; CDR3nt: TGTGCCACCAGCAGGGGTGGAGGGTTTTACGAGCAGTACTTC; d_gene: -; j_gene: TRBJ2-7; abundance: -; v_gene: TRBV15
CDR3aa: CASSEDRGDTEAFF; CDR3nt: TGTGCCAGCAGTGAAGACAGGGGGGACACTGAAGCTTTCTTT; d_gene: TRBD1; j_gene: TRBJ1-1; abundance: -; v_gene: TRBV28
CDR3aa: CASSVSSGTYEQYF; CDR3nt: TGTGCCAGCAGCGTCTCGAGCGGGACCTACGAGCAGTACTTC; d_gene: TRBD2; j_gene: TRBJ2-7; abundance: -; v_gene: TRBV9
CDR3aa: CASSLEQGSYEQYF; CDR3nt: TGTGCCAGCAGCCTAGAACAGGGTTCCTACGAGCAGTACTTC; d_gene: -; j_gene: TRBJ2-7; abundance: -; v_gene: TRBV11-2
CDR3aa: CASSEQGYQPQHF; CDR3nt: TGTGCCAGCAGTGAGCAGGGCTACCAGCCCCAGCATTTT; d_gene: -; j_gene: TRBJ1-5; abundance: -; v_gene: TRBV6-1
CDR3aa: CASCQREGGGELFF; CDR3nt: TGTGCCAGCTGTCAGCGGGAGGGTGGCGGGGAGCTGTTTTTT; d_gene: TRBD2; j_gene: TRBJ2-2; abundance: once; v_gene: TRBV6-1
CDR3aa: CASREDSNYGYTF; CDR3nt: TGTGCCAGCAGGGAGGACAGCAACTATGGCTACACCTTC; d_gene: -; j_gene: TRBJ1-2; abundance: once; v_gene: TRBV2
CDR3aa: CASSFLLALGSGLNYGYTF; CDR3nt: TGTGCCAGCAGTTTCCTTCTCGCACTCGGCAGTGGTCTTAACTATGGCTACACCTTC; d_gene: -; j_gene: TRBJ1-2; abundance: once; v_gene: TRBV28
CDR3aa: CSVVKTMNTEAFF; CDR3nt: TGCAGCGTTGTTAAGACCATGAACACTGAAGCTTTCTTT; d_gene: -; j_gene: TRBJ1-1; abundance: -; v_gene: TRBV29-1
CDR3aa: CAWSDLGSGANVLTF; CDR3nt: TGTGCCTGGAGTGATCTGGGCTCTGGGGCCAACGTCCTGACTTTC; d_gene: -; j_gene: TRBJ2-6; abundance: -; v_gene: TRBV30
CDR3aa: CASSTGRTSYEQYF; CDR3nt: TGTGCCAGCAGCACTGGACGGACTAGCTACGAGCAGTACTTC; d_gene: TRBD2; j_gene: TRBJ2-7; abundance: -; v_gene: TRBV7-2
CDR3aa: CASTLAGGSSYEQYF; CDR3nt: TGTGCCAGCACCCTCGCCGGGGGAAGCTCCTACGAGCAGTACTTC; d_gene: -; j_gene: TRBJ2-7; abundance: -; v_gene: TRBV28
CDR3aa: CAGGGGANVLTF; CDR3nt: TGTGCCGGCGGAGGTGGGGCCAACGTCCTGACTTTC; d_gene: -; j_gene: TRBJ2-6; abundance: -; v_gene: TRBV28
CDR3aa: CASSLTGTGEEKLFF; CDR3nt: TGCGCCAGCTCATTGACCGGGACAGGGGAGGAAAAACTGTTTTTT; d_gene: TRBD1; j_gene: TRBJ1-4; abundance: -; v_gene: TRBV5-1
CDR3aa: CASSVFGGGYAGELFF; CDR3nt: TGTGCCAGCAGCGTTTTTGGGGGAGGGTATGCCGGGGAGCTGTTTTTT; d_gene: TRBD2; j_gene: TRBJ2-2; abundance: -; v_gene: TRBV9
CDR3aa: CASSPNFGGENEQYF; CDR3nt: TGTGCCAGCTCACCCAACTTCGGAGGGGAGAACGAGCAGTACTTC; d_gene: -; j_gene: TRBJ2-7; abundance: -; v_gene: TRBV18
CDR3aa: CASSLEHMSTGELFF; CDR3nt: TGTGCCAGCAGCTTAGAGCATATGTCGACCGGGGAGCTGTTTTTT; d_gene: -; j_gene: TRBJ2-2; abundance: -; v_gene: TRBV11-2
CDR3aa: CASSPQQGYEAFF; CDR3nt: TGTGCCAGCAGCCCCCAGCAGGGATACGAAGCTTTCTTT; d_gene: -; j_gene: TRBJ1-1; abundance: -; v_gene: TRBV7-2